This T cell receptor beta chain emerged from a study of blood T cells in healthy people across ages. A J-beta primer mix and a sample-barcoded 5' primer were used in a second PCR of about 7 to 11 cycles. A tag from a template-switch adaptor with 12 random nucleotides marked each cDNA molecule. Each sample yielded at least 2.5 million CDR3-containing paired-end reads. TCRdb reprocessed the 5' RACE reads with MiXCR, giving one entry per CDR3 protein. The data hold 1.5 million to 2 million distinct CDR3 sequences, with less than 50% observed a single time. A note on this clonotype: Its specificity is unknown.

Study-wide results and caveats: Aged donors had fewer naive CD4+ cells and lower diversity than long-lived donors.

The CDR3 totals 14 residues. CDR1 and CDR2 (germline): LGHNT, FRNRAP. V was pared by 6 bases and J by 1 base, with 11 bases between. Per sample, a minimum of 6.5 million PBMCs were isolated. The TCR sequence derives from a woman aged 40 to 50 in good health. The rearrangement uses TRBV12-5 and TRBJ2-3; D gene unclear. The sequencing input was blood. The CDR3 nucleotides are TGTGCTAGTGGGCAGACCCCCCGCACAGATACGCAGTATTTT. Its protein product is CASGQTPRTDTQYF.